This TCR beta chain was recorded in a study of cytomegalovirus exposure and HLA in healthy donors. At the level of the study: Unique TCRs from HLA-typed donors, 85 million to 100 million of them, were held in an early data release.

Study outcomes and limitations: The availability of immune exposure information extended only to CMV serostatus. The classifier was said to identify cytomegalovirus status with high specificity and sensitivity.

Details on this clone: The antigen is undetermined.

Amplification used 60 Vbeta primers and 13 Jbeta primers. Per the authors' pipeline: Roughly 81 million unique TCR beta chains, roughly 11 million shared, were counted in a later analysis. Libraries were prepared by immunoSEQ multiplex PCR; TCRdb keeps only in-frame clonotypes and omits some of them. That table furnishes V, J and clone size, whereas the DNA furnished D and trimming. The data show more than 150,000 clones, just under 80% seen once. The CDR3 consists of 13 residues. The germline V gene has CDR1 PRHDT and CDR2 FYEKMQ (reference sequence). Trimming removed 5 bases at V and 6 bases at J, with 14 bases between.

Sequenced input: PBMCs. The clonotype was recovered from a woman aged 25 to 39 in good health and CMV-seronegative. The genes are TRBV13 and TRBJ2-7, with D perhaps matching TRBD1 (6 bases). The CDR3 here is CASSQLWGPEQYF. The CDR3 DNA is TGTGCCAGCAGCCAACTTTGGGGGCCCGAGCAGTACTTC.